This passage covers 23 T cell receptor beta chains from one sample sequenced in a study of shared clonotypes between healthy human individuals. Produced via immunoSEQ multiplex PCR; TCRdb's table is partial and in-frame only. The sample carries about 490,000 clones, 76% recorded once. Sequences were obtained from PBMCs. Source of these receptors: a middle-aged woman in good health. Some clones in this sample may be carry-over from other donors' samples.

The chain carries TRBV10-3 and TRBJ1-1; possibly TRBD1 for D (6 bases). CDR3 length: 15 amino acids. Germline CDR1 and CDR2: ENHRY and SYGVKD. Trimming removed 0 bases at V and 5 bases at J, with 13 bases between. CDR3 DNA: TGTGCCATCAGTGAGTCGTTGGGGGCGCGGACTGAAGCTTTCTTT. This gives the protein CAISESLGARTEAFF.

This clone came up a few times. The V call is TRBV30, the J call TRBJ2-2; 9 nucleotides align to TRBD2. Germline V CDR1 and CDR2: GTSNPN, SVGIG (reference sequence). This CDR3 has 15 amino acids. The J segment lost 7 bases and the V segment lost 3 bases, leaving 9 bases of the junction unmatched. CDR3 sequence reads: CAWRSGRNSNGELFF. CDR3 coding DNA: TGTGCCTGGAGGAGCGGGAGGAACTCGAACGGGGAGCTGTTTTTT.

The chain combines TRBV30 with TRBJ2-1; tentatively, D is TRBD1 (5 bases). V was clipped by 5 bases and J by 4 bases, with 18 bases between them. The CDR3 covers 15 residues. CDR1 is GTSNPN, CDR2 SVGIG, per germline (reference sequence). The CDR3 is CAWWRTGSWYNEQFF. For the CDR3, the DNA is TGTGCCTGGTGGCGAACAGGTTCTTGGTACAATGAGCAGTTCTTC. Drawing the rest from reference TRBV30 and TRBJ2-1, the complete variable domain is SQTIHQWPATLVQPVGSPLSLECTVEGTSNPNLYWYRQAAGRGLQLLFYSVGIGQISSEVPQNLSASRPQDRQFILSSKKLLLSDSGFYLCAWWRTGSWYNEQFFGPGTRLTVL.

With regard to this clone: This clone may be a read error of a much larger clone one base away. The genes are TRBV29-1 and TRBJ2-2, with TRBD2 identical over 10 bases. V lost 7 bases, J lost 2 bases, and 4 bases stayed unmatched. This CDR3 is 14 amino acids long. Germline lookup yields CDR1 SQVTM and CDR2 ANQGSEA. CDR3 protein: CSARTSGNTGELFF. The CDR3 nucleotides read TGCAGCGCGCGGACTAGCGGAAACACCGGGGAGCTGTTTTTT.

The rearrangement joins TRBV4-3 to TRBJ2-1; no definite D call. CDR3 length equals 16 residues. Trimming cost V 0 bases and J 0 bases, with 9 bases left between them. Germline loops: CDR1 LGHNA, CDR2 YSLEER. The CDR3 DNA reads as TGCGCCAGCAGCCAAGATGGCCCGGGCTCCTACAATGAGCAGTTCTTC. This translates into CASSQDGPGSYNEQFF.

This chain's CDR3 is CASSQLSGLNTGELFF. For the CDR3, the DNA is TGCGCCAGCAGCCAGCTTAGCGGGCTAAACACCGGGGAGCTGTTTTTT. The chain joins TRBV4-3 to TRBJ2-2, with 7 bases aligning to TRBD2. Germline CDR1 reads LGHNA; CDR2 reads YSLEER. The CDR3 has 16 residues. The ends lost 3 bases at V and 2 bases at J; junction bases unmatched: 6.

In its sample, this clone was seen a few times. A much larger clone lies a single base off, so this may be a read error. The CDR3 DNA reads TGTGCCAGCCTAACGGGCACTGAAACTTTCTTT. It translates to CASLTGTETFF. The V and J genes are TRBV28 and TRBJ1-1; D is ambiguous. CDR3 size: 11 residues. Germline CDR1 reads MDHEN; CDR2 reads SYDVKM.

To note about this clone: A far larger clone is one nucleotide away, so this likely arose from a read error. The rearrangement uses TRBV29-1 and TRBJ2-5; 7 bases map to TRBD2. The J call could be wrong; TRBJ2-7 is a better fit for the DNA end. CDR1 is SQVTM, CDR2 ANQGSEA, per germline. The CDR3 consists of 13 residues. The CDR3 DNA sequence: TGCAGCGTCTCGACTAGCAGGTCGTACGAGCAGTACTTC. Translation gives CSVSTSRSYEQYF.

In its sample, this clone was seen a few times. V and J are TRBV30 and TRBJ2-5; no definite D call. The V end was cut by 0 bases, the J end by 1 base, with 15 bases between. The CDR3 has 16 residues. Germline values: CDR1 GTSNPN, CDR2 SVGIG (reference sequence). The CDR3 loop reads CAWSVRRVVGQETQYF. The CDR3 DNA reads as TGTGCCTGGAGTGTACGTCGGGTGGTAGGCCAAGAGACCCAGTACTTC.

The DNA of the CDR3 is TGCAGCGTTGAACTGGGTGGGGACACTGAAGCTTTCTTT. Translating it yields CSVELGGDTEAFF. The chain employs TRBV29-1 and TRBJ1-1; D is uncertain. V was trimmed by 2 bases and J by 3 bases, leaving 10 bases between them. Germline CDR1 is SQVTM and CDR2 is ANQGSEA. The CDR3 extends over 13 amino acids.

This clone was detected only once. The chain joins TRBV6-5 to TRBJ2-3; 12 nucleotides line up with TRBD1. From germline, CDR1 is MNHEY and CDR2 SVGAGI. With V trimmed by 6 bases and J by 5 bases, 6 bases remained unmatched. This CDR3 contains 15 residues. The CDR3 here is CASREGQGARDTQYF. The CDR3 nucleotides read TGTGCCAGCAGAGAGGGACAGGGGGCTAGAGATACGCAGTATTTT.

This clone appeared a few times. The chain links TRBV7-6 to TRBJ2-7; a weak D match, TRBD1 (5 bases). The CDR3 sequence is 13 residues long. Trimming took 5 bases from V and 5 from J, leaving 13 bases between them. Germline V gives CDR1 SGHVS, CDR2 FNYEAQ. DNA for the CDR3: TGTGCCAGCAGCCTCTTCGAGACAGACGAGCAGTACTTC. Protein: CASSLFETDEQYF.

Written as DNA, the CDR3 is TGCAGCCCCTGGACTTCGGACTCCTCTCTCTTTTTT. This sequence encodes CSPWTSDSSLFF. The chain employs TRBV29-1 and TRBJ2-2, with D perhaps TRBD2 (5 bases). The V gene lost 8 bases and the J gene lost 17 bases, with 24 bases spanning the gap. Germline lookup yields CDR1 SQVTM and CDR2 ANQGSEA. The CDR3 runs 12 residues.

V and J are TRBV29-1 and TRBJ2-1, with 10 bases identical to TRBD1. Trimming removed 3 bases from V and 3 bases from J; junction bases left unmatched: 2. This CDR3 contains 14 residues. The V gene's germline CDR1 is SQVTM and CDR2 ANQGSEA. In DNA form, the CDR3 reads TGCAGCGTTGAGGGGACAGGGGACTACAATGAGCAGTTCTTC. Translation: CSVEGTGDYNEQFF.

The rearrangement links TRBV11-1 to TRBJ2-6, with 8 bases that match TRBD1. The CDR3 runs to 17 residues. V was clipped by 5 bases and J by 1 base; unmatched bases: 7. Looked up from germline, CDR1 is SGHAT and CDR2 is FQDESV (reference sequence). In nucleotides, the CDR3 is TGTGCCAGCAGCCCCCGACAGGGGCGGTCTGGGGCCAACGTCCTGACTTTC. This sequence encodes CASSPRQGRSGANVLTF.

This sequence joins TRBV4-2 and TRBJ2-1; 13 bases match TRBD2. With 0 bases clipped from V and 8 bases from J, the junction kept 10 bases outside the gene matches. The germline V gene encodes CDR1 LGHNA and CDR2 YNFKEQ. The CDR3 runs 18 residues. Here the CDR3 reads CASSQETGTSGIVYEQFF. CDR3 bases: TGTGCCAGCAGCCAAGAGACAGGGACTAGCGGGATTGTATATGAGCAGTTCTTC.

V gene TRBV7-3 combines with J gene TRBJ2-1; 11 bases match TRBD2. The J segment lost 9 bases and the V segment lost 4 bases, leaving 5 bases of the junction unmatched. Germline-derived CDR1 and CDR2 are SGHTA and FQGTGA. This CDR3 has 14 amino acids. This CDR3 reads CASSSGLAAGEQFF. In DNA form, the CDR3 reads TGTGCCAGCAGCTCGGGACTAGCGGCGGGTGAGCAGTTCTTC.

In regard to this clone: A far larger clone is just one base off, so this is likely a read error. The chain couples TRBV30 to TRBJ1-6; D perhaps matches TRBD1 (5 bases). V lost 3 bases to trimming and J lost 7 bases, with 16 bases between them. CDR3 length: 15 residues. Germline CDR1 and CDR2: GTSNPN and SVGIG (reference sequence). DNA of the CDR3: TGTGCCTGGAGGAGCTCGGGGGGGACCAATTCACCCCTCCACTTT. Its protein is CAWRSSGGTNSPLHF.

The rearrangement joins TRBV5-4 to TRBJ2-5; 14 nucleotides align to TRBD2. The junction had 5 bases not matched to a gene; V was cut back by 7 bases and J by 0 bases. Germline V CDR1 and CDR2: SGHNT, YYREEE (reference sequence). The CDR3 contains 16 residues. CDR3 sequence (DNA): TGTGCCAGCGGCGAGGGACTAGCGGGGGACCAAGAGACCCAGTACTTC. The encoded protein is CASGEGLAGDQETQYF.

Here the CDR3 reads CASSFGLAGTDTQYF. The CDR3 DNA is TGTGCCAGCAGCTTCGGACTAGCGGGCACAGATACGCAGTATTTT. This chain links TRBV7-9 with TRBJ2-3, with 10 bases fitting TRBD2. Germline V gives CDR1 SEHNR, CDR2 FQNEAQ (reference sequence). The V and J ends lost 3 bases and 1 base, in that order; junction bases with no gene match: 1. This CDR3 has 15 amino acids.

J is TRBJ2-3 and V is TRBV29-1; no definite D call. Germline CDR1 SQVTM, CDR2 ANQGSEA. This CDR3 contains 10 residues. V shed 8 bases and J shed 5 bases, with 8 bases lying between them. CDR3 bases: TGCAGCTCCCGCGGAGATACGCAGTATTTT. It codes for CSSRGDTQYF.

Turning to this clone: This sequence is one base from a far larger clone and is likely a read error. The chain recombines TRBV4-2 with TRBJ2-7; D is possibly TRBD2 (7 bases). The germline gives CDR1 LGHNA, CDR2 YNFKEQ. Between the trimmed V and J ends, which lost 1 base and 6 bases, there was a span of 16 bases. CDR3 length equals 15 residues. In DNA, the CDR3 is TGTGCCAGCAGCCAAGGGGAGGGGGAACACGCCGAGCAGTACTTC. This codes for CASSQGEGEHAEQYF.

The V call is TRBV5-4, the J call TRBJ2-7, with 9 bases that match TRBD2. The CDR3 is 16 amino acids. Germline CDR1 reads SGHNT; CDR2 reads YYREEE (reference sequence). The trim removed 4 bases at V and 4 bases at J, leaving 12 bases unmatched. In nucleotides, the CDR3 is TGTGCCAGCAGCCCGCGGGGGGGGCGGGAGATGTACGAGCAGTACTTC. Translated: CASSPRGGREMYEQYF.